These 10 T cell receptor beta chains share one sample of origin, sequenced in a study of shared clonotypes between healthy human individuals. Libraries were prepared by immunoSEQ multiplex PCR; TCRdb keeps only in-frame clonotypes and omits some of them. This sample yields around 2.1 million clones, of which roughly 95% are seen a single time; 0.1% to 0.15% belongs to the top ten. Sequencing input: naive CD4+ T cells sorted from blood. Subset in this sample: CD45RA+ positively selected. These TCRs come from a man younger than 30 in good health.

The table lists this clone with a count of one. The chain joins TRBV11-2 to TRBJ2-5; weak D call: TRBD2 (6 bases). Trimming stripped 1 base from V and 5 bases from J, with 14 bases between. CDR1 is SGHAT and CDR2 is FQNNGV in the germline V gene. CDR3 length: 15 residues. The CDR3 region is CASSLVGGKGETQYF. DNA for the CDR3: TGTGCCAGCAGCTTAGTCGGGGGAAAGGGGGAGACCCAGTACTTC.

The chain uses TRBV5-1 and TRBJ2-7; D perhaps matches TRBD2 (5 bases). The CDR3 runs 15 residues. Germline lookup yields CDR1 SGHRS and CDR2 YFSETQ. V lost 0 bases to trimming and J lost 9 bases, with 19 bases between them. The CDR3 spells CASSLGPGSNERQYF. The CDR3 DNA follows: TGCGCCAGCAGCTTGGGGCCTGGGAGTAACGAACGGCAGTACTTC. The entire variable domain, with the rest obtained from reference TRBV5-1 and TRBJ2-7, is as follows: KAGVTQTPRYLIKTRGQQVTLSCSPISGHRSVSWYQQTPGQGLQFLFEYFSETQRNKGNFPGRFSGRQFSNSRSEMNVSTLELGDSALYLCASSLGPGSNERQYFGPGTRLTVT.

The chain combines TRBV5-4 with TRBJ2-5; TRBD1 matches at 12 bases. Looked up from germline, CDR1 is SGHNT and CDR2 is YYREEE (reference sequence). With 4 bases clipped from V and 5 bases from J, the junction kept 9 bases outside the gene matches. This CDR3 is built from 16 residues. CDR3 sequence: CASSPTGQGAGETQYF. CDR3 coding DNA: TGTGCCAGCAGCCCGACGGGACAGGGGGCAGGGGAGACCCAGTACTTC.

The CDR3 bases are TGTGCCAGCAGCGAGCTAAAGACAGGGGGCAATCAGCCCCAGCATTTT. Its translation: CASSELKTGGNQPQHF. The V gene is TRBV28, the J gene TRBJ1-5, with 8 positions matching TRBD1. CDR1 is MDHEN, CDR2 SYDVKM, per germline. Trimming took 6 bases from V and 2 from J; bases not matched to a gene: 9. This CDR3 has 16 amino acids.

The chain employs TRBV6-5 and TRBJ2-7; D is perhaps TRBD1 or TRBD2 (5 bases each). CDR1 and CDR2 (germline): MNHEY, SVGAGI. This CDR3 has 13 residues. Trimming removed 0 bases at V and 7 bases at J, with 10 bases between. CDR3 protein: CASSYSSWGEQYF. Written as DNA, the CDR3 is TGTGCCAGCAGTTACTCGAGTTGGGGGGAGCAGTACTTC.

Comments on this clone: At one of its ends the junction is not consistent with the germline gene, which may arise from a read error. The chain recombines TRBV6-6 with TRBJ2-1; TRBD2 agrees at 7 bases. Germline V lookup: CDR1 MNHNY, CDR2 SVGAGI (reference sequence). This CDR3 is built from 15 residues. CDR3 sequence: CASSYLASGYDEQFF. In DNA form, the CDR3 reads TGTGCCAGCAGTTACTTGGCTAGCGGCTACGATGAGCAGTTCTTC.

The gene calls are TRBV18 and TRBJ1-2; weak D call: TRBD1 (5 bases). The CDR3 runs 18 residues. The germline V gene encodes CDR1 KGHSH and CDR2 LQKENI. Trimming removed 0 bases at V and 4 bases at J, with 21 bases between. The CDR3 DNA follows: TGTGCCAGCTCACCACCTGCGGGACCGAGGGGTCAGGGCTATGGCTACACCTTC. It codes for CASSPPAGPRGQGYGYTF.

The V and J genes are TRBV15 and TRBJ1-2; D not certain. V shed 0 bases and J shed 2 bases, with 10 bases lying between them. In germline, CDR1 is LNHNV, CDR2 YYDKDF (reference sequence). The CDR3 totals 15 residues. Written as DNA, the CDR3 is TGTGCCACCAGCAGAGAATACAGTGCCAACTATGGCTACACCTTC. As protein: CATSREYSANYGYTF. Supplemented by reference TRBV15 and TRBJ1-2, the full variable domain reads DAMVIQNPRYQVTQFGKPVTLSCSQTLNHNVMYWYQQKSSQAPKLLFHYYDKDFNNEADTPDNFQSRRPNTSFCFLDIRSPGLGDTAMYLCATSREYSANYGYTFGSGTRLTVV.

This chain links TRBV6-6 with TRBJ1-2, with D possibly being TRBD1 (5 bases). Deletions cut 2 bases from V and 4 bases from J, with 11 bases between. The CDR3 totals 14 residues. Germline V CDR1 and CDR2: MNHNY, SVGAGI (reference sequence). CDR3 nucleotide sequence: TGTGCCAGCAGTTACAAAGGGGCTGCCTATGGCTACACCTTC. Protein: CASSYKGAAYGYTF.

The chain carries TRBV4-1 and TRBJ2-1, with a weak D call TRBD2 (5 bases). This CDR3 region has 18 residues. Germline-derived CDR1 and CDR2 are MGHRA and YSYEKL. V was trimmed by 0 bases and J by 0 bases, leaving 15 bases between them. CDR3 sequence reads: CASSQDEDSPSSYNEQFF. The CDR3 region has the DNA TGCGCCAGCAGCCAAGATGAGGACTCCCCGAGCTCCTACAATGAGCAGTTCTTC.